This T cell receptor (beta chain) derives from a study of TIL therapy for anti-PD-1-resistant metastatic lung cancer. Study summary: Patients then received nivolumab; progressors got lymphodepletion, TIL and IL-2.

The libraries were made with immunoSEQ v3. Assay used: immunoSEQ multiplex PCR; TCRdb lists only in-frame clones, some missing. The top ten hold roughly 7.2% of the sample, which has more than 55,000 clones, 55% to 75% seen once. Germline V gene data show CDR1 as LGHNA and CDR2 as YNFKEQ. V was pared by 0 bases and J by 0 bases, with 11 bases between. The CDR3 consists of 17 residues. Time point described: pre-treatment sample, taken before nivolumab and TIL therapy. The TCR originated in a person between 30 and 80 years old with non-small cell lung cancer. The source was blood, collected at baseline. V is TRBV4-2 and J is TRBJ1-4; D ambiguous. For the CDR3, the DNA is TGTGCCAGCAGCCAAGAAGGCAGGCGCACAACTAATGAAAAACTGTTTTTT. Its translation is CASSQEGRRTTNEKLFF.